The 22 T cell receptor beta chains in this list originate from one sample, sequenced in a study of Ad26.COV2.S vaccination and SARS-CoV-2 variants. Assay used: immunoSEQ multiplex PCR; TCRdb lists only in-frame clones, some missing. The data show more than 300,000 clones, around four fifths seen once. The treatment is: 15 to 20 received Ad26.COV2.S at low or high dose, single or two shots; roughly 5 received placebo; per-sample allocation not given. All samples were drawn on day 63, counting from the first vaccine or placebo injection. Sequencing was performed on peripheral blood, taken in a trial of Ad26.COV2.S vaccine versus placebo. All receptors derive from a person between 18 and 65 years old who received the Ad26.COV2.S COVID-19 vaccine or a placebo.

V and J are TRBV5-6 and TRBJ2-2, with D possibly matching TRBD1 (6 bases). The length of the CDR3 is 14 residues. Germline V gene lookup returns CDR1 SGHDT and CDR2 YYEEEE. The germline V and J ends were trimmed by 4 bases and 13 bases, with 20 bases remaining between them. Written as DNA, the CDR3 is TGTGCCAGCAGCCTGGGGGCGGGCAGGGCGACGCTGTTTTTT. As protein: CASSLGAGRATLFF.

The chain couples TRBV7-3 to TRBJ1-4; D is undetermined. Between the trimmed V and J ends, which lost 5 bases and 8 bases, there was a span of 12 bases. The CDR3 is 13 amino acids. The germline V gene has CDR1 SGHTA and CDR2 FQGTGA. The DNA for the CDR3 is TGTGCCAGCAGCCGGGCGTACAACGAAAAACTGTTTTTT. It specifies CASSRAYNEKLFF.

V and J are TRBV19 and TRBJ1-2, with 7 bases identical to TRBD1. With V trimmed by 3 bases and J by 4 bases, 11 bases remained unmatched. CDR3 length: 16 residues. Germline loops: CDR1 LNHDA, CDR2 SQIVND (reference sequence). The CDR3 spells CASSIRDRVSLYGYTF. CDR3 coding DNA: TGTGCCAGTAGTATCCGGGACAGAGTATCTCTCTATGGCTACACCTTC.

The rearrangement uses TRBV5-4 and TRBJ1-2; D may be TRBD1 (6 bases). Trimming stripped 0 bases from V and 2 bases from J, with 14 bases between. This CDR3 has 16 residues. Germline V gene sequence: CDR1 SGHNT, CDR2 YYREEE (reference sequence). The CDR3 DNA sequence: TGTGCCAGCAGCTTGGCCTCAGGGGATGAGAACTATGGCTACACCTTC. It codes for CASSLASGDENYGYTF.

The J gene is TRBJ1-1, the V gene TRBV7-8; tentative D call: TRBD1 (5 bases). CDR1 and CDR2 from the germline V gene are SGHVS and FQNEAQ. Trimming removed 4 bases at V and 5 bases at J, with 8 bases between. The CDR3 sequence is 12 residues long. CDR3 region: CASSSGRTEAFF. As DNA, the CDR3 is TGTGCCAGCAGCTCAGGGAGGACTGAAGCTTTCTTT.

This CDR3 is CASSQIRGEKLFF. CDR3 nucleotide sequence: TGTGCCAGCAGCCAAATCCGGGGGGAAAAACTGTTTTTT. This chain links TRBV6-5 with TRBJ1-4; weak D call: TRBD1 (5 bases). V dropped 6 bases and J dropped 8 bases, with 13 bases sitting between them. From germline, CDR1 is MNHEY and CDR2 SVGAGI. The CDR3 has 13 residues.

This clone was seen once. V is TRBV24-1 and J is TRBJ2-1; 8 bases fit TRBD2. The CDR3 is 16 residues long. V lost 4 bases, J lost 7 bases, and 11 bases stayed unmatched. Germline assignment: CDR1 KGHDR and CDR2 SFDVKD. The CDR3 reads CATSEAGGYTSNEQFF. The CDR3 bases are TGTGCCACCAGTGAGGCGGGGGGATATACTAGTAATGAGCAGTTCTTC.

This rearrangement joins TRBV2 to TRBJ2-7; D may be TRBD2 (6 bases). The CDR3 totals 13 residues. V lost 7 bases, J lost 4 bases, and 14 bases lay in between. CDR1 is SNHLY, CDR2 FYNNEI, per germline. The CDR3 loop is CASTLGSYYEQYF. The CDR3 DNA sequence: TGTGCCAGCACGCTCGGGAGTTATTACGAGCAGTACTTC. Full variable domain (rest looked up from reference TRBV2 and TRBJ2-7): EPEVTQTPSHQVTQMGQEVILRCVPISNHLYFYWYRQILGQKVEFLVSFYNNEISEKSEIFDDQFSVERPDGSNFTLKIRSTKLEDSAMYFCASTLGSYYEQYFGPGTRLTVT.

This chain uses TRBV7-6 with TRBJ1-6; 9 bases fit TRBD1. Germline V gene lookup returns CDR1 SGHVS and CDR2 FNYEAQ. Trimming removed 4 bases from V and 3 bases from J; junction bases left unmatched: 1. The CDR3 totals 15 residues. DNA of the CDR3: TGTGCCAGCAGCTCGGGACAGGGCTATAATTCACCCCTCCACTTT. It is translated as CASSSGQGYNSPLHF.

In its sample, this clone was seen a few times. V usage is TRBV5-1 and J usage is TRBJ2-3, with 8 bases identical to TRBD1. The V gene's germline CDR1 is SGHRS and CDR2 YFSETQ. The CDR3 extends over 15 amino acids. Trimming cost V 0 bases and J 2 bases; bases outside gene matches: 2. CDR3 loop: CASSLARGHTDTQYF. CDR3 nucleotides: TGCGCCAGCAGCTTGGCCAGGGGGCACACAGATACGCAGTATTTT.

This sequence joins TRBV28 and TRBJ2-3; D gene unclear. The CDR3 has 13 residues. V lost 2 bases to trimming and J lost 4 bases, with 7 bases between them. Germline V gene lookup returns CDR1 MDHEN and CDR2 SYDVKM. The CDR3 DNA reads TGTGCCAGCAGTTTACGTAGCCCAGATACGCAGTATTTT. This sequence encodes CASSLRSPDTQYF.

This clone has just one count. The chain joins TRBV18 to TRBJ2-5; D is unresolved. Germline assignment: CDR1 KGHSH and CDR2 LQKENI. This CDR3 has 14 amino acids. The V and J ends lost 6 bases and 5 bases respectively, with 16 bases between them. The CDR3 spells CASSGFEDAETQYF. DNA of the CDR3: TGTGCCAGCTCGGGATTCGAGGATGCCGAGACCCAGTACTTC.

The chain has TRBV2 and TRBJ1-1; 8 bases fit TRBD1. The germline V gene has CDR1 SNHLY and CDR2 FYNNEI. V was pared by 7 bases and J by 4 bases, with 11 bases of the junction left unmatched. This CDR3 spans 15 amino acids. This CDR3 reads CASTTRQGLGTEAFF. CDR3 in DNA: TGTGCCAGCACCACCAGACAGGGGCTGGGCACTGAAGCTTTCTTT.

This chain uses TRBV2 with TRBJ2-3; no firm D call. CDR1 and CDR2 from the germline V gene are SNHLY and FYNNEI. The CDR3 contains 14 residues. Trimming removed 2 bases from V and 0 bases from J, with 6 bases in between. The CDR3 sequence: CASSELRSTDTQYF. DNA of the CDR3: TGTGCCAGCAGTGAATTACGGAGCACAGATACGCAGTATTTT.

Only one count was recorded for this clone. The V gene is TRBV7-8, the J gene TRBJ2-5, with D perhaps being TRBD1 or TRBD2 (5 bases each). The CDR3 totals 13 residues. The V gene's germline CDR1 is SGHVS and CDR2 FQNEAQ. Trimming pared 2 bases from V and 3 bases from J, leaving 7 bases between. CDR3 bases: TGTGCCAGCAGCTTACTGGGGGAAGAGACCCAGTACTTC. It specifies CASSLLGEETQYF.

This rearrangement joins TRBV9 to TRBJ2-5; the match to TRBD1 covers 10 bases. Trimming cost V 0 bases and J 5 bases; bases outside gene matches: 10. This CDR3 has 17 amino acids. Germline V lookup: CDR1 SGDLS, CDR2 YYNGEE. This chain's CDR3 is CASSVGIGQGVLETQYF. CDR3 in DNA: TGTGCCAGCAGCGTAGGAATTGGACAGGGGGTTTTGGAGACCCAGTACTTC. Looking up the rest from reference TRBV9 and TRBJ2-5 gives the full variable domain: DSGVTQTPKHLITATGQRVTLRCSPRSGDLSVYWYQQSLDQGLQFLIQYYNGEERAKGNILERFSAQQFPDLHSELNLSSLELGDSALYFCASSVGIGQGVLETQYFGPGTRLLVL.

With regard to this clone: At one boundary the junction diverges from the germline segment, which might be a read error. In DNA form, the CDR3 reads TGCGCCAGCAGTCCCAGCAGGGAGGGGTTC. Its protein product is CASSPSREGF. The chain couples TRBV10-1 to TRBJ2-7; TRBD2 aligns across 7 bases. The CDR3 sequence is 10 residues long. In germline, CDR1 is WNHNN, CDR2 SYGVQD (reference sequence).

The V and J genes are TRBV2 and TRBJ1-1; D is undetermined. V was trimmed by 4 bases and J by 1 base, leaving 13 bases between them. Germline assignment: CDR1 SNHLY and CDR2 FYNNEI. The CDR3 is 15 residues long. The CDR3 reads CASSVFGGWNTEAFF. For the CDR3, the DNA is TGTGCCAGCAGTGTTTTTGGCGGATGGAACACTGAAGCTTTCTTT.

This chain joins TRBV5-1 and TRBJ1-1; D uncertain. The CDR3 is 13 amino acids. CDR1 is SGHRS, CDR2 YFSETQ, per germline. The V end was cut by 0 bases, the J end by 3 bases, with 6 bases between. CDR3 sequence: CASSLALDTEAFF. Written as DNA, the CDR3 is TGCGCCAGCAGCTTGGCCCTAGACACTGAAGCTTTCTTT.

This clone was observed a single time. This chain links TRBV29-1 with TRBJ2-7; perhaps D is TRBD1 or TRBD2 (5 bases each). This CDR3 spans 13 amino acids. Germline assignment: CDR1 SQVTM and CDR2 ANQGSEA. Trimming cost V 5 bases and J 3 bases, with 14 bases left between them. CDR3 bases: TGCAGCGTTACCGGGACCGCCAACTACGAGCAGTACTTC. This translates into CSVTGTANYEQYF.

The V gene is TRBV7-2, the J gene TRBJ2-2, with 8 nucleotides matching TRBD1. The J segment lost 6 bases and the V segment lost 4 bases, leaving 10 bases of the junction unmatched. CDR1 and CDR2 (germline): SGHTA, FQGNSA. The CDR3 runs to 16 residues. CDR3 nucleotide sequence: TGTGCCAGCAGCTATAGTGGACAGGGAGCCCCCGGGGAGCTGTTTTTT. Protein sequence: CASSYSGQGAPGELFF.

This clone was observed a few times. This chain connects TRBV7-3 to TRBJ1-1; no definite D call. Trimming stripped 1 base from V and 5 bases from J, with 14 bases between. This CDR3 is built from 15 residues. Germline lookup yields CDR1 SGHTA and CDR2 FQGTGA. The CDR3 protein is CASSLRRAPRTEAFF. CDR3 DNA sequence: TGTGCCAGCAGCTTAAGGAGAGCCCCGAGGACTGAAGCTTTCTTT. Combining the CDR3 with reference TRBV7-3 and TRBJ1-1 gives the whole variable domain GAGVSQTPSNKVTEKGKYVELRCDPISGHTALYWYRQSLGQGPEFLIYFQGTGAADDSGLPNDRFFAVRPEGSVSTLKIQRTERGDSAVYLCASSLRRAPRTEAFFGQGTRLTVV.